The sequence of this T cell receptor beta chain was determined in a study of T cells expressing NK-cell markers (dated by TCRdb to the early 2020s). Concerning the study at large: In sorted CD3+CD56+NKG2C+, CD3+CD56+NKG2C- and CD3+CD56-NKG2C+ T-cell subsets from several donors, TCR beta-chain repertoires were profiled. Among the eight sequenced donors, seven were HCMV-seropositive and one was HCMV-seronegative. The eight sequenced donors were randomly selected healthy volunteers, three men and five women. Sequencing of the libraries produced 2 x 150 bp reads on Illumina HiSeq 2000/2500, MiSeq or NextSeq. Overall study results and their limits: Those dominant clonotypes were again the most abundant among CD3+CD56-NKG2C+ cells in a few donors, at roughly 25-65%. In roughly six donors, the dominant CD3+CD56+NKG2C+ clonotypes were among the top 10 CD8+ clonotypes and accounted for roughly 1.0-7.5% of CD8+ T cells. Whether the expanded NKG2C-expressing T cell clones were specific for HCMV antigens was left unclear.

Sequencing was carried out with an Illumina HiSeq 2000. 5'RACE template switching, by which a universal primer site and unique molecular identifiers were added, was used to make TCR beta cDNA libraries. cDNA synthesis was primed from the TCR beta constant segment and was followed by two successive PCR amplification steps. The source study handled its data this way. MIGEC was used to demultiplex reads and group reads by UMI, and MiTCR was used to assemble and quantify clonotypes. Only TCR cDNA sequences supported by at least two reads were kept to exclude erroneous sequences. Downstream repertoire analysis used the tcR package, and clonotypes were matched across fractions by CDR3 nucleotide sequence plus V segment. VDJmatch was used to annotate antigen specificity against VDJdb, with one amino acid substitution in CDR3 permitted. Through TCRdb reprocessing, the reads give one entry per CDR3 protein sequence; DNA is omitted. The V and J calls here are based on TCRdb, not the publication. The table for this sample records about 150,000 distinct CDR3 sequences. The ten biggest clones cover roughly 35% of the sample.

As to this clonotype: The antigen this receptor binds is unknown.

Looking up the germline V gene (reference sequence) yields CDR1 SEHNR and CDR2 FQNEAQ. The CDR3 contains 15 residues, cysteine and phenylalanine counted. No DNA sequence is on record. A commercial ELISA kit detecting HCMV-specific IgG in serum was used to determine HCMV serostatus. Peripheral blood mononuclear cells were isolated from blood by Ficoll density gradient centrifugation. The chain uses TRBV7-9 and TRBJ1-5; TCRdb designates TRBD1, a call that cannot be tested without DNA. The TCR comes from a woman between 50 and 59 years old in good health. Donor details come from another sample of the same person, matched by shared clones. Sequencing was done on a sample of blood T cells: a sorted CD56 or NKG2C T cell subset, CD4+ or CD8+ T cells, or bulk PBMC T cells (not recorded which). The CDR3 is CASSLGRGSNQPQHF.